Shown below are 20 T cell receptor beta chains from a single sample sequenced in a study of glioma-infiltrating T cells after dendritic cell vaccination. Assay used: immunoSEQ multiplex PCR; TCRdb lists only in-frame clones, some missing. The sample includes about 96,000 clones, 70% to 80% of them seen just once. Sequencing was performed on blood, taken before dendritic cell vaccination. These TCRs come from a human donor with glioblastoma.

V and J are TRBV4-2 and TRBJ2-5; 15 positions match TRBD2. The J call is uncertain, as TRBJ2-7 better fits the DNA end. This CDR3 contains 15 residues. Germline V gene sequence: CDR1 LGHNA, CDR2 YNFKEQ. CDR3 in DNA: TGTGCCAGCAGCCACGGGACTAGCGGGAGGCACGAGCAGTACTTC. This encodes CASSHGTSGRHEQYF.

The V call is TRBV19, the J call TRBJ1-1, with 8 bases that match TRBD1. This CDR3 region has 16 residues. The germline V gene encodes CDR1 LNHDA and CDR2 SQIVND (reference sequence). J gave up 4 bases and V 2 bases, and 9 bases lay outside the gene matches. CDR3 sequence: CASSISTGQGTTEAFF. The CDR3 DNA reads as TGTGCCAGTAGTATATCGACAGGACAGGGAACCACTGAAGCTTTCTTT.

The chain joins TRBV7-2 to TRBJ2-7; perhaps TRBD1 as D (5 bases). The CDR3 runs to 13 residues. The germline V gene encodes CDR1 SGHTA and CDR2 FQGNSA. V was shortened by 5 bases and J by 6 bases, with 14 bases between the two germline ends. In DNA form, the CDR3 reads TGTGCCAGCAGCCCCCTTTGGGGCTTCGAGCAGTACTTC. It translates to CASSPLWGFEQYF.

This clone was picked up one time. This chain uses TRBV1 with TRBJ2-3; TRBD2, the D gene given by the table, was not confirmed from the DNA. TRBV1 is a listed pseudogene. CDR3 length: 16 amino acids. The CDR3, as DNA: TGCACCAGCAGCCAACCTTGTAGCGGGGGGACAGATACGCAGTATTTT. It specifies CTSSQPCSGGTDTQYF.

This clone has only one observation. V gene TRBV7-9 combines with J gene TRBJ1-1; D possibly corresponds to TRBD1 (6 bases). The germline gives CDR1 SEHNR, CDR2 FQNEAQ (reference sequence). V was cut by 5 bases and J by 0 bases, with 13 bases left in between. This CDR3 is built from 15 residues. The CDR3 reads CASSPSGGLNTEAFF. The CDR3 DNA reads TGTGCCAGCAGCCCCAGCGGGGGGCTGAACACTGAAGCTTTCTTT.

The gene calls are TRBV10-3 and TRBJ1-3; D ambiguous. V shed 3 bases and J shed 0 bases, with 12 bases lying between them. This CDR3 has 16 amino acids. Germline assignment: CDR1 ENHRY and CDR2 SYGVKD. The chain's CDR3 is CAISDLAPRSGNTIYF. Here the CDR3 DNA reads TGTGCCATCAGTGATCTGGCCCCCCGCTCTGGAAACACCATATATTTT.

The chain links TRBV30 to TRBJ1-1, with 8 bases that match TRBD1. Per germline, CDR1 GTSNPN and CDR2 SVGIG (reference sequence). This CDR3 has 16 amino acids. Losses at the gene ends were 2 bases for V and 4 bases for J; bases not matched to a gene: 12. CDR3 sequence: CAWSTHGRGLSTEAFF. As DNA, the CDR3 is TGTGCCTGGAGTACTCACGGCAGGGGGCTTAGCACTGAAGCTTTCTTT.

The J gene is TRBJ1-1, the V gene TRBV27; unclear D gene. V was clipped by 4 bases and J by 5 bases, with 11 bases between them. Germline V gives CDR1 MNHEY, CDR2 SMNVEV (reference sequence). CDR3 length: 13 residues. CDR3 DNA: TGTGCCAGCAGTTACAACAGCAATACTGAAGCTTTCTTT. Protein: CASSYNSNTEAFF.

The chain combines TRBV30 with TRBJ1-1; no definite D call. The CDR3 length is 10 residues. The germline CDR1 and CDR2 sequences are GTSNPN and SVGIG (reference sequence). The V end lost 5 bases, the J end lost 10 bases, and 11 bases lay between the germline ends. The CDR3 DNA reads TGTGCCTGGGCAGAGGATCGAGCTTTCTTT. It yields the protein CAWAEDRAFF.

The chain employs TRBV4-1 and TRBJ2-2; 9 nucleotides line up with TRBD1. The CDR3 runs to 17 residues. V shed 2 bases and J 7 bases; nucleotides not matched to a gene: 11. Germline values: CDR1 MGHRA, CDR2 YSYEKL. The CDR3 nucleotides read TGCGCCAGCAGCCAACCCCACGGGACAGGGACCTACGGGGAGCTGTTTTTT. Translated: CASSQPHGTGTYGELFF.

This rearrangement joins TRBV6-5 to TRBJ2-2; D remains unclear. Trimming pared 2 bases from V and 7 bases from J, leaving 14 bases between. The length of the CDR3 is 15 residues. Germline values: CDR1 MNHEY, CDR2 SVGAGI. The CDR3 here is CASSYGPPHHGELFF. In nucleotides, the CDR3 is TGTGCCAGCAGTTACGGCCCGCCCCACCACGGGGAGCTGTTTTTT.

CDR3 sequence: CASSLAGTGPAFTLLGYTF. As DNA, the CDR3 is TGTGCCAGCAGCTTAGCCGGGACAGGGCCTGCCTTTACCCTTCTTGGCTACACCTTC. V gene TRBV11-2 combines with J gene TRBJ1-2, with 9 bases identical to TRBD1. Germline trimming cut 1 base from V and 7 bases from J; bases unmatched to any gene: 19. The CDR3 is 19 residues long. Germline values: CDR1 SGHAT, CDR2 FQNNGV.

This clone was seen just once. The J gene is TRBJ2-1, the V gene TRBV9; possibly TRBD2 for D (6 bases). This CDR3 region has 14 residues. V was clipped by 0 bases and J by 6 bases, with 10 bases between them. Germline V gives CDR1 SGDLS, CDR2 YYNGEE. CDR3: CASSVVQTSNEQFF. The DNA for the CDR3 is TGTGCCAGCAGCGTAGTGCAGACTAGCAATGAGCAGTTCTTC.

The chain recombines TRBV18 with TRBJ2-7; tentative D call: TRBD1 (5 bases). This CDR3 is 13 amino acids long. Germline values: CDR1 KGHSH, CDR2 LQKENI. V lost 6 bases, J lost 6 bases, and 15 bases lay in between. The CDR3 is CASSAGAALEQYF. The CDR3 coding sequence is TGTGCCAGCTCTGCTGGGGCAGCCCTCGAGCAGTACTTC.

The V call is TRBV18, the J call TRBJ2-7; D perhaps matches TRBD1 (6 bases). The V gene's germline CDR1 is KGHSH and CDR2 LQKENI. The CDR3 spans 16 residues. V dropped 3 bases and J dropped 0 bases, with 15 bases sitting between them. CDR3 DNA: TGTGCCAGCTCACCTGGAACAGGGACCATCTCCTACGAGCAGTACTTC. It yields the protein CASSPGTGTISYEQYF. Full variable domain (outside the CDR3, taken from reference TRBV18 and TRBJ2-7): NAGVMQNPRHLVRRRGQEARLRCSPMKGHSHVYWYRQLPEEGLKFMVYLQKENIIDESGMPKERFSAEFPKEGPSILRIQQVVRGDSAAYFCASSPGTGTISYEQYFGPGTRLTVT.

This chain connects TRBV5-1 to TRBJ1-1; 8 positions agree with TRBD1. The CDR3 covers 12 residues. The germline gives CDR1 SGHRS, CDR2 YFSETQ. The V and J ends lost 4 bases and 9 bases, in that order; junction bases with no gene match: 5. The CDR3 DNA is TGCGCCAGCAGCCCCGGACAGGGTAAAGCTTTCTTT. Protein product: CASSPGQGKAFF.

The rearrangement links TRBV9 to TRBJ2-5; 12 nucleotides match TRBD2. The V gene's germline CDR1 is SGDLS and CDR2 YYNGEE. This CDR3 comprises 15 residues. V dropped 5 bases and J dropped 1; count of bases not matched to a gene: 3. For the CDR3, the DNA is TGTGCCAGCAGTTGGACTAGCGGGGCCCAAGAGACCCAGTACTTC. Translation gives CASSWTSGAQETQYF.

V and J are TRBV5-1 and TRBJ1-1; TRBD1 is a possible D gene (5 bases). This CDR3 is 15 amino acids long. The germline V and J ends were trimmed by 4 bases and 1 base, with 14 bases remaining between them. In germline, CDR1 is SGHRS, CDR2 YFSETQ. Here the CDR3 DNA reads TGCGCCAGCAGCGTTACAGGCGGGGAGAACACTGAAGCTTTCTTT. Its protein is CASSVTGGENTEAFF.

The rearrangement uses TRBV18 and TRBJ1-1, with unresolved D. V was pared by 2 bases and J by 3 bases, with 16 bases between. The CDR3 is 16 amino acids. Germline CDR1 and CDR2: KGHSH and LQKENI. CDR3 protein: CASSPFRTEVDTEAFF. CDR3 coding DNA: TGTGCCAGCTCACCATTTCGCACGGAGGTCGACACTGAAGCTTTCTTT.

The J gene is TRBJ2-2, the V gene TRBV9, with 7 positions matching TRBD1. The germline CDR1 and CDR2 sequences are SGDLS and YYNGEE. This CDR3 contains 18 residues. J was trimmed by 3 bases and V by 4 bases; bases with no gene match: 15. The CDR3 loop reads CASSTPSRQGAYTGELFF. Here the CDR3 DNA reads TGTGCCAGCAGCACCCCCTCCAGACAGGGCGCTTACACCGGGGAGCTGTTTTTT.